What follows is one T cell receptor beta chain and its context. This record belongs to a study of control samples from healthy donors and cancer patients. Only in-frame clones appear in the TCRdb table, and some are missing; sequencing was by immunoSEQ multiplex PCR. The repertoire holds some 130,000 clones, just under 95% seen once, with around 3.6% in the top ten. With 4 bases removed from V and 4 bases from J, the gap between germline ends came to 10 bases. There are 13 residues in the CDR3. Germline CDR1 reads SGHNT; CDR2 reads YYREEE (reference sequence). The sample consisted of blood. The rearrangement uses TRBV5-4 and TRBJ2-3; no firm D call. This TCR came from a man aged 25-40 years in good health. The CDR3: CASSPPSPDTQYF. DNA for the CDR3: TGTGCCAGCAGCCCCCCAAGCCCAGATACGCAGTATTTT.